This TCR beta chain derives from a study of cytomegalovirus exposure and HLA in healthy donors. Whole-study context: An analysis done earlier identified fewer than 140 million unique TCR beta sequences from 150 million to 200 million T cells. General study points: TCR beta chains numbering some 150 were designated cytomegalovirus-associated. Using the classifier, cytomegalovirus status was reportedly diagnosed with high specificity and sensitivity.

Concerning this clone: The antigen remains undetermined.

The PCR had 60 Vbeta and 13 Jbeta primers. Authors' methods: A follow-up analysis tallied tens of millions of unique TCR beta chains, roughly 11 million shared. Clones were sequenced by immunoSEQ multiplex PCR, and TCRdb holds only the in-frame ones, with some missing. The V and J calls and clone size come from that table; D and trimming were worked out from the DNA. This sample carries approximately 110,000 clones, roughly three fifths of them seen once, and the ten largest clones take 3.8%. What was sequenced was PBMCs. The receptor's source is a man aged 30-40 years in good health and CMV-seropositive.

The CDR3 here is CASSEALAVGNTGELFF. The CDR3 DNA follows: TGTGCCAGCAGTGAAGCTCTAGCTGTAGGAAACACCGGGGAGCTGTTTTTT. The rearrangement joins TRBV2 to TRBJ2-2; D might be TRBD2 (5 bases). V was cut by 0 bases and J by 2 bases, with 13 bases left in between. Per the germline V gene, CDR1 is SNHLY and CDR2 is FYNNEI. The length of the CDR3 is 17 residues.